This TCR beta chain stems from a study of a mutant IDH1 vaccine in newly diagnosed glioma. The overall study: The study started vaccination 4-6 weeks after radiotherapy alone, or with temozolomide cycles. Patients' prior therapy spanned radiotherapy, temozolomide, or both; most underwent both.

Clones were sequenced by immunoSEQ multiplex PCR, and TCRdb holds only the in-frame ones, with some missing. Among about 34,000 clones listed, 85% to 90% were seen once. Germline-derived CDR1 and CDR2 are SGHNT and YYREEE (reference sequence). The ends were cut back, 1 base at V and 6 bases at J, with 10 bases in the middle. The CDR3 extends over 13 amino acids. To note about this clone: Its cognate antigen is unknown.

Time point reported: week 47, end of study. Every vaccination contained 300 ug of the mutant IDH1 20-mer peptide and was paired with topical imiquimod. The patients were given eight vaccinations, one each in weeks 1, 3, 5, 7, 11, 15, 19 and 23. Astrocytomas that were new, WHO grade 3 or 4, IDH1-mutant and ATRX-lost were present in the donors. This sequence originates from a woman under 40 with glioma. The input for sequencing was PBMCs, taken from a glioma patient whose treatment included an IDH1 peptide vaccine. This chain uses TRBV5-4 with TRBJ1-1; D remains ambiguous. The CDR3 loop is CASSLPASPEAFF. CDR3 nucleotide sequence: TGTGCCAGCAGCTTGCCAGCCTCCCCTGAAGCTTTCTTT.